This T cell receptor beta chain was identified during a study of shared clonotypes between healthy human individuals. Study-level information: CD4 naive and CD4 memory each took three plates per donor, while CD8 naive took two and CD8 memory one. Findings and caveats of the study: Sampling included only blood; tissue repertoires likely differ.

Germline CDR1 reads KGHSH; CDR2 reads LQKENI. The CDR3 has 13 amino acids. V lost 0 bases to trimming and J lost 4 bases, with 7 bases between them. Positive CCR7 selection of CD45RO-negative cells yielded the naive CD8 cells, and terminally differentiated effector memory CD45RA+ cells were excluded. Investigators spread the genomic DNA of each subset evenly over several immunoSEQ plates. Method: immunoSEQ multiplex PCR; TCRdb's copy keeps in-frame clones and lacks some. The sample contains about 680,000 clones, approximately 90% of which appear only once. Note on this clone: Its antigen is as yet unknown.

The sequence came from a man in his thirties or forties in good health. V and J are TRBV18 and TRBJ2-7; perhaps TRBD1 as D (5 bases). Sequencing input: naive CD8+ T cells sorted from blood. The CDR3 DNA reads as TGTGCCAGCTCACCACCTGACAGATACGAGCAGTACTTC. Encoded protein: CASSPPDRYEQYF.